This T cell receptor (beta chain) originates from a study of shared clonotypes between healthy human individuals (dated by TCRdb to about 2020). Notes on the research overall: The cohort comprised two women and a few men aged 18 to 49 years. Different laboratories and diverse techniques were used to prepare libraries and sequence TCR repertoires, to increase sequencing depth and limit assay-specific biases. Leukapheresis yielded between about 0.94 and 9 billion PBMCs per donor. The study deeply sequenced blood TCR repertoires of about 5 healthy adults to estimate repertoire size and the extent of clonotype sharing between individuals. The full study reports these points: Based on pairwise subsampling, the degree of clonotype sharing among donors was expected to be affected by sequencing depth. Only blood was sampled, and tissue TCR repertoires likely differ from those in blood. The genetic and exposure-history diversity represented was limited by the small number of donors.

TCR CDR3 regions were amplified from genomic DNA by multiplex PCR using the deep immunoSEQ assay. Extracted genomic DNA from each cell subset was distributed evenly across all wells of several immunoSEQ 96-well plates, and each plate was treated as a replicate. For unsorted PBMC, 300 ng genomic DNA, equal to 25,000 to 35,000 T cell genomes, was loaded into each replicate PCR. Ten immunoSEQ deep assay plates were used to sequence unsorted PBMC genomic DNA. The purified libraries were quantified using a Qubit 3.0 fluorometer, sized with a Bioanalyzer 2100, and then quantified again using the KAPA Library Quantification kit. Every immunoSEQ 96-well plate was sequenced on a dedicated single-read 150-cycle Illumina NextSeq 550 flow cell. For the original study's pipeline: The immunoSEQ output contained only junctional sequences without quality scores, so filtering could not match that applied to full-length reads. To assign V/J genes and CDR3, sequences were annotated against IMGT germline references using PyIR, a Python wrapper for IgBLAST v1.9. Reads were filtered out if the reads had weak V/J assignments (E-value above 1e-6), no CDR3, stop codons, out-of-frame junctions, or ambiguous translated residues. V3J clonotypes were defined as sequences sharing the same inferred V gene, J gene, and CDR3 amino acid sequence. Percentage overlap between repertoires was calculated by dividing the number of shared unique clonotypes by the size of the smaller repertoire. Richness of each repertoire was evaluated using RTK rarefaction, the Chao1 estimator, and Recon v2.1 estimates of unobserved clonotypes. The table comes from immuneACCESS by way of TCRdb, which keeps in-frame sequences with V and J called. Part of the clones is missing from these tables; in studies checked, under half for an unresolved V gene and the rest for unknown reasons. From that table come the V and J calls and clone size; the DNA was used to work out D and trimming. The sample has 490,000 or so clones on record, roughly 85% of them singletons. The ten largest clones represent less than 15% of the sample.

The donors were healthy, HIV-negative adults with no recently reported acute infections or vaccinations. Every donor was a Caucasian adult residing in Nashville, Tennessee, USA. In the unsorted samples, 90 million to 100 million PBMCs were counted, and genomic DNA was extracted using the QIAamp DNA Blood Mini kit. After blood collection by leukapheresis, PBMCs were isolated using Ficoll-Histopaque density gradient centrifugation and then cryopreserved in the vapor phase of liquid nitrogen. As to this clone: Its recognized antigen is unknown. A far larger clone is only one base removed, so a read error is likely. Other nucleotide sequences in the sample specify the same CDR3.

The source is a woman aged 40 to 50 in good health. Some clones in this sample may be carry-over from other donors' samples. The sequenced sample consisted of PBMCs.

The CDR3 is CASSSPYRGQNTEAFF. Read as DNA, the sequence is TGTGCCAGCAGTTCCCCCTACAGGGGGCAGAACACTGAAGCCTTCTTT. This sequence uses TRBV27 and TRBJ1-1, with 9 bases in between that match TRBD1. From the germline V gene (reference sequence), CDR1 is MNHEY and CDR2 is SMNVEV. The CDR3 holds 16 amino acids from the cysteine to the phenylalanine. Only the CDR3 DNA stays, 48 bases, in frame from base 1.